The clone carrying this TCR beta chain was seen a few times. The sample belongs to a study of T-cell memory formation after mild COVID-19. MiXCR, run by TCRdb on the 5' RACE reads, gives a single entry per CDR3 protein. The sample gives roughly 580,000 distinct CDR3 sequences, approximately 18% of which show up once; more than 10% is in the top ten. The sample taken for sequencing was PBMCs or a T cell subset sorted from them (not recorded which). This receptor was taken from an adult woman who had mild COVID-19 (a few samples of this study predate the infection). Cell type and time point are not known.

CDR3 loop: CASSVGPQSYEQYF. In DNA form, the CDR3 reads TGTGCCAGCAGCGTAGGCCCCCAATCCTACGAGCAGTACTTC. V and J are TRBV9 and TRBJ2-7, with D unresolved. Germline V gene sequence: CDR1 SGDLS, CDR2 YYNGEE. V lost 0 bases to trimming and J lost 1 base, with 8 bases between them. The CDR3 covers 14 residues.